This entry describes one T cell receptor (beta chain). Its antigen is unknown. These data belong to a study of beta chain features in type 1 diabetes. Notes on the study in general: Patients and controls would be equally affected if PCR favored shorter templates. The study found fewer insertions and more deletions at VDJ junctions in type 1 diabetes patients. When Type 1 diabetes patients were examined, their TCRB CDR3s proved moderately but significantly shorter in all four CD4+ subsets.

The germline gives CDR1 MGHRA, CDR2 YSYEKL. The germline V and J ends were trimmed by 1 base and 1 base, with 4 bases remaining between them. CDR3 length: 13 residues. All of the isolated RNA was reverse transcribed, so expressed TCRB transcripts were sequenced. TCRdb keeps only in-frame clones here, not all; method: immunoSEQ multiplex PCR. This sample carries under 250,000 clones, over 12% of them seen once, and the ten largest clones take about 0.03%. Sequenced sample: naive CD4+ T cells from blood. The chain couples TRBV4-1 to TRBJ1-1, with D uncertain. This receptor was obtained from a middle-aged woman in good health. The CDR3 protein is CASSQAGNTEAFF. Written as DNA, the CDR3 is TGCGCCAGCAGCCAAGCAGGGAACACTGAAGCTTTCTTT.